The next 24 T cell receptor beta chains were all read from a single sample in a study of T cells in localized non-small cell lung cancer. The data were produced by immunoSEQ multiplex PCR, yet TCRdb's version contains in-frame clones alone and is incomplete. This sample has around 140,000 clones, with 70% to 90% found just once. The sample in question was peripheral blood, obtained before any cancer treatment. Every receptor here comes from a female donor older than 55 with stage I lung adenocarcinoma.

The chain is built from TRBV28 and TRBJ1-5, with 7 bases that match TRBD1. V lost 4 bases and J lost 4; bases outside the gene matches: 4. The germline V gene encodes CDR1 MDHEN and CDR2 SYDVKM. This CDR3 is built from 14 residues. CDR3 in amino acids: CASSSAGGNQPQHF. The DNA of the CDR3 is TGTGCCAGCAGTTCGGCAGGGGGGAATCAGCCCCAGCATTTT.

CDR3: CASSFLMRYEQYF. For the CDR3, the DNA is TGTGCCAGCAGCTTTCTAATGCGGTACGAGCAGTACTTC. V gene TRBV7-8 combines with J gene TRBJ2-7; no reliable D call. CDR3 length: 13 residues. The germline V gene has CDR1 SGHVS and CDR2 FQNEAQ. V gave up 3 bases and J gave up 4 bases, with 10 bases separating them.

V usage is TRBV30 and J usage is TRBJ1-3, with a weak D call TRBD1 (5 bases). Deletions cut 4 bases from V and 7 bases from J, with 17 bases between. CDR3 size: 14 residues. Germline CDR1 GTSNPN, CDR2 SVGIG (reference sequence). Written as DNA, the CDR3 is TGTGCCTGGAAAACCCCAGGGATTCCGAACACCATATATTTT. This codes for CAWKTPGIPNTIYF.

This chain uses TRBV5-4 with TRBJ1-1; D gene ambiguous. Trimming took 6 bases from V and 1 from J, leaving 19 bases between them. CDR1 is SGHNT, CDR2 YYREEE, per germline (reference sequence). This CDR3 comprises 16 residues. CDR3 protein: CASTAQVGLTNTEAFF. The CDR3, as DNA: TGTGCCAGCACCGCTCAGGTCGGACTCACGAACACTGAAGCTTTCTTT.

This rearrangement joins TRBV10-2 to TRBJ1-4; weak D call: TRBD1 (5 bases). Trimming stripped 1 base from V and 4 bases from J, with 13 bases between. The germline V gene has CDR1 WSHSY and CDR2 SAAADI. The CDR3 is made up of 16 amino acids. The CDR3: CASSEWGGRGNEKLFF. The CDR3 DNA is TGCGCCAGCAGTGAGTGGGGGGGAAGAGGTAATGAAAAACTGTTTTTT.

The chain recombines TRBV11-2 with TRBJ2-7; the match to TRBD2 covers 8 bases. CDR1 SGHAT and CDR2 FQNNGV come from the germline V gene. Unmatched junction bases numbered 8, after V lost 5 bases and J lost 2 bases. This CDR3 has 15 amino acids. CDR3 protein: CASSREYGRAYEQYF. CDR3 in DNA: TGTGCCAGCAGCCGAGAGTACGGGAGGGCCTACGAGCAGTACTTC.

The J gene is TRBJ2-2, the V gene TRBV5-4; D is possibly TRBD1 (5 bases). The CDR3 length is 13 residues. CDR1 SGHNT and CDR2 YYREEE come from the germline V gene (reference sequence). The germline V and J ends were trimmed by 4 bases and 6 bases, with 10 bases remaining between them. As DNA, the CDR3 is TGTGCCAGCAGCCAGCAGGGTCCCGGGGAGCTGTTTTTT. The encoded protein is CASSQQGPGELFF.

This chain connects TRBV25-1 to TRBJ1-1, with TRBD1 matching 9 bases. With V trimmed by 3 bases and J by 4 bases, 6 bases remained unmatched. The CDR3 has 15 residues. Germline V gives CDR1 MGHDK, CDR2 SYGVNS. The chain's CDR3 is CASSEPGQGSTEAFF. CDR3 nucleotides: TGTGCCAGCAGTGAGCCTGGACAGGGGAGCACTGAAGCTTTCTTT. Looking up the rest from reference TRBV25-1 and TRBJ1-1 gives the full variable domain: EADIYQTPRYLVIGTGKKITLECSQTMGHDKMYWYQQDPGMELHLIHYSYGVNSTEKGDLSSESTVSRIRTEHFPLTLESARPSHTSQYLCASSEPGQGSTEAFFGQGTRLTVV.

The rearrangement links TRBV9 to TRBJ2-3; TRBD2 might be the D (6 bases). The V gene lost 3 bases and the J gene lost 5 bases, with 13 bases spanning the gap. The CDR3 has 14 amino acids. Germline CDR1 SGDLS, CDR2 YYNGEE. The DNA for the CDR3 is TGTGCCAGCAGCGACCGGCGGGAACAAGATACGCAGTATTTT. Protein sequence: CASSDRREQDTQYF. Full variable domain (outside the CDR3, taken from reference TRBV9 and TRBJ2-3): DSGVTQTPKHLITATGQRVTLRCSPRSGDLSVYWYQQSLDQGLQFLIQYYNGEERAKGNILERFSAQQFPDLHSELNLSSLELGDSALYFCASSDRREQDTQYFGPGTRLTVL.

This clone was detected only a few times. The V gene is TRBV5-8, the J gene TRBJ1-2, with D hard to call. The CDR3 length is 11 residues. V lost 10 bases and J lost 1, with 8 bases in between. CDR1 SGHTS and CDR2 YDEGEE come from the germline V gene. CDR3 protein: CAGGFNYGYTF. The CDR3 DNA follows: TGTGCCGGAGGATTTAACTATGGCTACACCTTC.

The chain is built from TRBV7-6 and TRBJ2-7; D is perhaps TRBD2 (6 bases). The germline CDR1 and CDR2 sequences are SGHVS and FNYEAQ. CDR3 size: 12 residues. V lost 6 bases, J lost 6 bases, and 12 bases lay in between. The CDR3 DNA reads as TGTGCCAGCAGTCTAGCGAGGTCCGAGCAGTACTTC. Translation gives CASSLARSEQYF.

The chain combines TRBV19 with TRBJ1-5; D is unclear. The V end was cut by 3 bases, the J end by 11 bases, with 14 bases between. The CDR3 runs 13 residues. Germline V gene sequence: CDR1 LNHDA, CDR2 SQIVND (reference sequence). CDR3 nucleotides: TGTGCCAGTAGTATCGGGTACATCGGATCCCAGCATTTT. Translated, it gives CASSIGYIGSQHF.

The V gene is TRBV11-2, the J gene TRBJ1-2; 10 bases agree with TRBD1. The J segment lost 4 bases and the V segment lost 5 bases, leaving 13 bases of the junction unmatched. CDR3 length: 17 residues. Per the germline V gene, CDR1 is SGHAT and CDR2 is FQNNGV. The CDR3 nucleotides read TGTGCCAGCAGCCAAGTTCTGGGGACAGGGGTGGGCTATGGCTACACCTTC. Its translation: CASSQVLGTGVGYGYTF. Filled out from reference TRBV11-2 and TRBJ1-2, the complete variable domain reads EAGVAQSPRYKIIEKRQSVAFWCNPISGHATLYWYQQILGQGPKLLIQFQNNGVVDDSQLPKDRFSAERLKGVDSTLKIQPAKLEDSAVYLCASSQVLGTGVGYGYTFGSGTRLTVV.

This chain joins TRBV18 and TRBJ1-5; D is undetermined. Germline V lookup: CDR1 KGHSH, CDR2 LQKENI. This CDR3 spans 15 amino acids. V dropped 2 bases and J dropped 0 bases, with 8 bases sitting between them. The CDR3 loop is CASSPAFYSNQPQHF. The CDR3 DNA is TGTGCCAGCTCACCAGCTTTTTATAGCAATCAGCCCCAGCATTTT.

The chain has TRBV5-1 and TRBJ2-2; D unclear. Germline V lookup: CDR1 SGHRS, CDR2 YFSETQ. This CDR3 is 14 amino acids long. The V end was cut by 6 bases, the J end by 2 bases, with 11 bases between. CDR3 bases: TGCGCCAGCACCCCGATGGTTAACACCGGGGAGCTGTTTTTT. Encoded protein: CASTPMVNTGELFF.

The gene calls are TRBV10-1 and TRBJ2-3; 14 bases agree with TRBD2. In germline, CDR1 is WNHNN, CDR2 SYGVQD (reference sequence). The CDR3 has 19 amino acids. V lost 4 bases, J lost 2 bases, and 11 bases stayed unmatched. The CDR3 region is CASSGTGTSGSKVTDTQYF. The CDR3 DNA is TGCGCCAGCAGTGGAACCGGGACTAGCGGGAGTAAGGTCACAGATACGCAGTATTTT.

V and J are TRBV18 and TRBJ1-1; 8 bases are shared with TRBD1. After removal of 0 bases from V and 2 bases from J, the junction contained 8 bases not matched to a gene. CDR1 and CDR2 from the germline V gene are KGHSH and LQKENI. The CDR3 sequence is 17 residues long. The CDR3: CASSPPSRQGRNTEAFF. The CDR3 DNA follows: TGTGCCAGCTCACCACCTTCTCGACAGGGGAGAAACACTGAAGCTTTCTTT.

This sequence joins TRBV7-9 and TRBJ2-3, with 9 bases identical to TRBD2. V was pared by 3 bases and J by 4 bases, with 5 bases of the junction left unmatched. The length of the CDR3 is 15 residues. The germline V gene has CDR1 SEHNR and CDR2 FQNEAQ (reference sequence). CDR3 nucleotides: TGTGCCAGCAGCTTCGCAGCGGGAGGAGCAGATACGCAGTATTTT. Translating gives CASSFAAGGADTQYF.

Comment on this clone: Other DNA sequences of this sample code for an identical CDR3. The genes are TRBV14 and TRBJ2-7; 10 bases line up with TRBD1. The CDR3 covers 19 residues. V gave up 2 bases and J gave up 6 bases; unmatched junction bases: 19. Germline lookup yields CDR1 SGHDN and CDR2 FVKESK. Written as DNA, the CDR3 is TGTGCCAGCAGCCAATTTACAGGTGTCCGGGGACAGGGGCGAGGCGAGCAGTACTTC. Protein sequence: CASSQFTGVRGQGRGEQYF.

The chain joins TRBV10-1 to TRBJ2-7, with 7 bases fitting TRBD2. Germline V gene data show CDR1 as WNHNN and CDR2 as SYGVQD (reference sequence). Trimming at V came to 3 bases and at J to 2 bases, leaving 10 bases not matched to a gene. The CDR3 extends over 16 amino acids. The CDR3 DNA reads TGCGCCAGCAGTGAATCCGTTACGGGGGGAACCTACGAGCAGTACTTC. This sequence encodes CASSESVTGGTYEQYF.

The chain links TRBV7-9 to TRBJ1-1, with TRBD1 identical over 11 bases. V trimming: 5 bases; J trimming: 4 bases; junction bases outside the gene matches: 6. CDR1 SEHNR and CDR2 FQNEAQ come from the germline V gene (reference sequence). This CDR3 is 15 amino acids long. DNA for the CDR3: TGTGCCAGCAGCCTGGACAGGGGGCAAATCACTGAAGCTTTCTTT. The encoded protein is CASSLDRGQITEAFF.

The V gene is TRBV19, the J gene TRBJ2-7; weak D call: TRBD2 (7 bases). Germline V lookup: CDR1 LNHDA, CDR2 SQIVND (reference sequence). Trimming left V 6 bases short and J 3 bases short, with 18 bases between. This CDR3 is built from 15 residues. The chain's CDR3 is CASSWGGHGYYEQYF. CDR3 DNA: TGTGCCAGTAGCTGGGGGGGACATGGGTACTACGAGCAGTACTTC.

V usage is TRBV5-4 and J usage is TRBJ2-3; D remains ambiguous. This CDR3 is 14 amino acids long. Trimming took 4 bases from V and 3 from J, leaving 12 bases between them. Germline loops: CDR1 SGHNT, CDR2 YYREEE (reference sequence). CDR3 region: CASSHEPTTDTQYF. Written as DNA, the CDR3 is TGTGCCAGCAGCCACGAACCGACTACAGATACGCAGTATTTT.

The rearrangement joins TRBV6-5 to TRBJ2-3; D is unclear. Germline V lookup: CDR1 MNHEY, CDR2 SVGAGI. There are 14 residues in the CDR3. The V and J ends lost 7 bases and 1 base respectively, with 12 bases between them. In DNA form, the CDR3 reads TGTGCCAGCATGAAGTCGGCTGGCACAGATACGCAGTATTTT. Translation gives CASMKSAGTDTQYF.